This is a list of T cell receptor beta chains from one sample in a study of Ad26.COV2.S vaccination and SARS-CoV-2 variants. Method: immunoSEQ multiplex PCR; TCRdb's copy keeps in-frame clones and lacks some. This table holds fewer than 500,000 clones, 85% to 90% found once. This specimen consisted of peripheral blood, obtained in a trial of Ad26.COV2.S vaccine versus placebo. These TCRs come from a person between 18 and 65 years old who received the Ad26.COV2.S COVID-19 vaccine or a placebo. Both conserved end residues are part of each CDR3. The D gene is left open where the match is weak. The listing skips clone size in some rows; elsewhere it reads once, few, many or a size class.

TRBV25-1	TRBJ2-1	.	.	CASSELRDASSYNEQFF	TGTGCCAGCAGTGAACTTAGGGACGCGAGCTCCTACAATGAGCAGTTCTTC
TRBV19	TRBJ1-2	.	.	CASSPEWGPRVYTF	TGTGCCTCCTCACCAGAGTGGGGACCTCGGGTCTACACCTTC
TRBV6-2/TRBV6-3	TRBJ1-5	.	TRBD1	CASSYPPLGTAFNQPQHF	TGTGCCAGCAGTTACCCGCCCCTCGGGACAGCTTTCAATCAGCCCCAGCATTTT
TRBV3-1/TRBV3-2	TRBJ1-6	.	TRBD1	CATGWTGRYNSPLHF	TGTGCCACCGGATGGACAGGGAGATATAATTCACCCCTCCACTTT
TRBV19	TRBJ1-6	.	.	CASSTGTYSPLHF	TGTGCCAGTAGCACCGGGACATACTCACCCCTCCACTTT
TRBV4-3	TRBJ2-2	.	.	CASSQDLISIPGKLFF	TGCGCCAGCAGCCAAGATTTGATTAGCATCCCTGGAAAGCTGTTTTTT
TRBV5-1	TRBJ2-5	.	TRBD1	CASSLGTGAQETQYF	TGCGCCAGCAGCTTGGGGACAGGAGCCCAAGAGACCCAGTACTTC
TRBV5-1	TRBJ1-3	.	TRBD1	CASSSSPGTGPGNTIYF	TGCGCCAGCAGCTCAAGCCCCGGGACAGGGCCTGGAAACACCATATATTTT
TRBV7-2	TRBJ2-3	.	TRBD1	CASSPYMTGTSDTQYF	TGTGCCAGCAGCCCCTACATGACAGGGACATCAGATACGCAGTATTTT
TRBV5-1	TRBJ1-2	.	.	CASSFEGQTNYGYTF	TGCGCCAGCAGCTTCGAGGGACAAACTAACTATGGCTACACCTTC
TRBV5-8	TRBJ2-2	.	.	CASSLVGGELFF	TGTGCCAGCAGCTTGGTGGGCGGGGAGCTGTTTTTT
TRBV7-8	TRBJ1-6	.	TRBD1	CASSPGTGRNSPLHF	TGTGCCAGCAGCCCAGGGACAGGGAGAAATTCACCCCTCCACTTT
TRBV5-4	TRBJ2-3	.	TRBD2	CASSPRSGVTDTQYF	TGTGCCAGCAGCCCCCGAAGCGGGGTGACAGATACGCAGTATTTT
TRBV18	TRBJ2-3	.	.	CASSPLETTDTQYF	TGTGCCAGCTCACCATTGGAAACAACAGATACGCAGTATTTT
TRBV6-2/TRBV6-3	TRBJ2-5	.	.	CASSKGGSMETQYF	TGTGCCAGCAGTAAGGGGGGTTCCATGGAGACCCAGTACTTC
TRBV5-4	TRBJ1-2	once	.	CASSKGPTNYGYTF	TGTGCCAGCAGCAAGGGACCGACTAACTATGGCTACACCTTC
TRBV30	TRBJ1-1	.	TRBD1	CAWRWTARGTEAFF	TGTGCCTGGAGATGGACGGCCAGGGGGACTGAAGCTTTCTTT
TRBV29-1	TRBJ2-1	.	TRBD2	CSVGLRGGRNEQFF	TGCAGCGTTGGGTTGCGGGGGGGCCGCAATGAGCAGTTCTTC